The 10 T cell receptor beta chains given below trace back to one sample, sequenced in a study of blood T cell repertoires in COVID-19. Measured with immunoSEQ multiplex PCR; TCRdb has only the in-frame clones, and not every one. The sample shows some 52,000 clones, 75% to 90% of them seen only once. What was sequenced was peripheral blood. The receptors here all came from a man aged 60 to 75 with active COVID-19.

The rearrangement joins TRBV29-1 to TRBJ2-7; 12 bases agree with TRBD1. The V segment lost 1 base and the J segment 0 bases; nucleotides outside the gene matches: 1. Germline CDR1 is SQVTM and CDR2 is ANQGSEA. This CDR3 is 15 amino acids long. CDR3 loop: CSVEAGQGASYEQYF. The DNA of the CDR3 is TGCAGCGTTGAAGCGGGACAGGGGGCCTCCTACGAGCAGTACTTC.

V gene TRBV7-8 combines with J gene TRBJ1-4; D gene unclear. This CDR3 comprises 13 residues. Trimming pared 2 bases from V and 6 bases from J, leaving 7 bases between. The germline V gene has CDR1 SGHVS and CDR2 FQNEAQ. The CDR3 DNA reads as TGTGCCAGCAGCTTAAAACATTATGAAAAACTGTTTTTT. It yields the protein CASSLKHYEKLFF.

The rearrangement joins TRBV11-3 to TRBJ2-1; D unresolved. The V end lost 4 bases, the J end lost 7 bases, and 11 bases lay between the germline ends. CDR3 size: 13 residues. CDR1 and CDR2 from the germline V gene are SGHNT and YENEEA. CDR3 nucleotides: TGTGCCAGCAGCTCGTCCCTTACAAATGAGCAGTTCTTC. This gives the protein CASSSSLTNEQFF. Together with reference TRBV11-3 and TRBJ2-1, the CDR3 gives the full variable domain: EAGVVQSPRYKIIEKKQPVAFWCNPISGHNTLYWYLQNLGQGPELLIRYENEEAVDDSQLPKDRFSAERLKGVDSTLKIQPAELGDSAVYLCASSSSLTNEQFFGPGTRLTVL.

The chain uses TRBV27 and TRBJ2-6; unclear D gene. CDR1 is MNHEY, CDR2 SMNVEV, per germline (reference sequence). The CDR3 is 14 residues long. Trimming cost V 6 bases and J 0 bases, with 6 bases left between them. This CDR3 is CASSIHSGANVLTF. CDR3 coding DNA: TGTGCCAGCAGCATTCACTCTGGGGCCAACGTCCTGACTTTC.

The rearrangement links TRBV6-2 or TRBV6-3 to TRBJ2-7, with 12 bases that match TRBD2. CDR1 MNHEY and CDR2 SVGEGT come from the germline V gene. The ends lost 5 bases at V and 1 base at J; junction bases unmatched: 3. The CDR3 has 15 amino acids. The CDR3: CASSNLAGGSYEQYF. The CDR3 DNA sequence: TGTGCCAGCAGTAATCTAGCGGGAGGGTCCTACGAGCAGTACTTC.

The V gene is TRBV6-2 or TRBV6-3, the J gene TRBJ2-1; D uncertain. Trimming stripped 0 bases from V and 13 bases from J, with 13 bases between. There are 13 residues in the CDR3. CDR1 is MNHEY, CDR2 SVGEGT, per germline. CDR3 region: CASSYSFYSLQFF. CDR3 DNA sequence: TGTGCCAGCAGTTACTCGTTTTACTCCCTCCAGTTCTTC.

The chain employs TRBV15 and TRBJ2-1, with a tentative D call TRBD2 (8 bases). Germline V gives CDR1 LNHNV, CDR2 YYDKDF (reference sequence). Trimming left V 0 bases short and J 4 bases short, with 22 bases between. This CDR3 is built from 19 residues. DNA of the CDR3: TGTGCCACCAGCAGAGATAGGGGGCGAGCGGGAGCTACTTACAATGAGCAGTTCTTC. Amino acid sequence: CATSRDRGRAGATYNEQFF.

The chain combines TRBV9 with TRBJ2-1; 7 bases are shared with TRBD2. V gave up 0 bases and J gave up 7 bases; unmatched junction bases: 7. The CDR3 extends over 15 amino acids. The germline CDR1 and CDR2 sequences are SGDLS and YYNGEE. The CDR3 is CASSVAGGPTNEQFF. CDR3 in DNA: TGTGCCAGCAGCGTAGCGGGAGGCCCCACTAATGAGCAGTTCTTC.

This chain links TRBV5-1 with TRBJ1-3, with 9 bases that match TRBD1. The CDR3 extends over 14 amino acids. Germline values: CDR1 SGHRS, CDR2 YFSETQ. Trimming removed 4 bases from V and 10 bases from J; junction bases left unmatched: 9. The CDR3: CASSPGTGRDTIYF. The CDR3 DNA is TGCGCCAGCAGCCCCGGGACAGGGAGGGATACCATATATTTT.

The chain joins TRBV29-1 to TRBJ1-1, with a weak D call TRBD1 (5 bases). The V gene lost 3 bases and the J gene lost 6 bases, with 23 bases spanning the gap. Looked up from germline, CDR1 is SQVTM and CDR2 is ANQGSEA. The CDR3 consists of 16 residues. In DNA form, the CDR3 reads TGCAGCGTTGACGCAGGGACTCCCATCCAACTTCCTGAAGCTTTCTTT. This sequence encodes CSVDAGTPIQLPEAFF.